Presented here are 4 T cell receptor beta chains from one specimen sequenced in a study of blood T cell repertoires in COVID-19. The repertoire was sequenced with immunoSEQ multiplex PCR; TCRdb's copy has only in-frame clones and lacks some. This table holds approximately 290,000 clones, under 90% found once. The sequencing input was peripheral blood. The source of these receptors is a woman aged 25 to 39 with COVID-19, enrolled during active disease.

V usage is TRBV3-1 (or the pseudogene TRBV3-2) and J usage is TRBJ2-1; tentatively, D is TRBD1 (6 bases). The CDR3 runs 16 residues. The V and J ends lost 0 bases and 3 bases respectively, with 12 bases between them. The germline V gene has CDR1 LGHDT and CDR2 YNNKEL (reference sequence). The CDR3 sequence is CASSQDLGQFYNEQFF. Here the CDR3 DNA reads TGTGCCAGCAGCCAAGATCTCGGACAGTTCTACAATGAGCAGTTCTTC.

The J gene is TRBJ1-2, the V gene TRBV19; perhaps TRBD1 as D (6 bases). Trimming pared 9 bases from V and 9 bases from J, leaving 35 bases between. The CDR3 extends over 18 amino acids. Germline V lookup: CDR1 LNHDA, CDR2 SQIVND (reference sequence). CDR3 sequence reads: CASIRPGRPPDSGERYTF. CDR3 DNA: TGTGCCAGCATCAGGCCGGGTCGGCCTCCGGACAGCGGGGAGCGCTACACCTTC. The entire variable domain, with the rest obtained from reference TRBV19 and TRBJ1-2, is as follows: DGGITQSPKYLFRKEGQNVTLSCEQNLNHDAMYWYRQDPGQGLRLIYYSQIVNDFQKGDIAEGYSVSREKKESFPLTVTSAQKNPTAFYLCASIRPGRPPDSGERYTFGSGTRLTVV.

The V call is TRBV5-4, the J call TRBJ2-7; D is perhaps TRBD2 (6 bases). This CDR3 has 16 amino acids. The germline V gene encodes CDR1 SGHNT and CDR2 YYREEE (reference sequence). Trimming stripped 4 bases from V and 4 bases from J, with 21 bases between. As DNA, the CDR3 is TGTGCCAGCAGCCCTGAGGTGCGGGGTGCTTTTTACGAGCAGTACTTC. Translation: CASSPEVRGAFYEQYF.

The chain recombines TRBV5-1 with TRBJ1-3; weak D call: TRBD1 (5 bases). V shed 1 base and J shed 7 bases, with 9 bases lying between them. Germline values: CDR1 SGHRS, CDR2 YFSETQ. CDR3 length equals 13 residues. CDR3 in DNA: TGCGCCAGCAGCTTGAATCGGGGGAACACCATATATTTT. The encoded protein is CASSLNRGNTIYF.